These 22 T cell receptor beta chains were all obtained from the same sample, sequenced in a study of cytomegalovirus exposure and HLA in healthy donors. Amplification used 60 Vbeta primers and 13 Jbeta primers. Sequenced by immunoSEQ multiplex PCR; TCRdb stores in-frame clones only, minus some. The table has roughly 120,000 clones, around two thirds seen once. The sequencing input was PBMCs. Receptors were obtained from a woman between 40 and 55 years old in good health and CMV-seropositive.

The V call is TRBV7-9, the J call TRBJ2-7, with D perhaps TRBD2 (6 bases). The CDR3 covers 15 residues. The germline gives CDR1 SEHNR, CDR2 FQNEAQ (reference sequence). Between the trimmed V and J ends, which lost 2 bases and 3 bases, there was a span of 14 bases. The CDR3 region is CASSLLGGTNYEQYF. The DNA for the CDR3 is TGTGCCAGCAGCTTATTGGGCGGGACCAACTACGAGCAGTACTTC.

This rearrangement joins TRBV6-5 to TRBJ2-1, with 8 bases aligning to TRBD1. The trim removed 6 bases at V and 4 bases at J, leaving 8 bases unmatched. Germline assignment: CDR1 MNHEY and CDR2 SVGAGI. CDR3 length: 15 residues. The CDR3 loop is CASRGRDRRYNEQFF. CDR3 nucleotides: TGTGCCAGCAGGGGACGGGACAGGCGGTACAATGAGCAGTTCTTC.

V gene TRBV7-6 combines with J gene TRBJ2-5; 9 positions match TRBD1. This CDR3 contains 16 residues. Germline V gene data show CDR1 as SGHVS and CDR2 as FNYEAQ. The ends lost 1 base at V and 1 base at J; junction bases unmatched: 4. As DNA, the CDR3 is TGTGCCAGCAGCTTAGGACTGGGACAGGGCCAAGAGACCCAGTACTTC. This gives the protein CASSLGLGQGQETQYF.

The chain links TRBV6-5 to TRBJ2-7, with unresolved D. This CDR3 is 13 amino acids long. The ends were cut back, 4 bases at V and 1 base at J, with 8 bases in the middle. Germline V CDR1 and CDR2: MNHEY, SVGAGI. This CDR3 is CASSSPGSYEQYF. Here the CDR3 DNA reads TGTGCCAGCAGTTCGCCAGGTTCCTACGAGCAGTACTTC.

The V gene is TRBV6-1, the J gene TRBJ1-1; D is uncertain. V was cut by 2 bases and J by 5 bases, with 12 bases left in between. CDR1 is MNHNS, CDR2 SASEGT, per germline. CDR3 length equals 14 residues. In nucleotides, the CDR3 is TGTGCCAGCAGTGAATTTTCGGGGAGAACTGAAGCTTTCTTT. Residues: CASSEFSGRTEAFF.

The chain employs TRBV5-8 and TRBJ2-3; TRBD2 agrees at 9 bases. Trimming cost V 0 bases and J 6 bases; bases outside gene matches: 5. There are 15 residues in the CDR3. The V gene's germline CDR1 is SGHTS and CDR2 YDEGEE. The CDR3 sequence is CASSLGSSGADTQYF. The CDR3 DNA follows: TGTGCCAGCAGCTTGGGATCTAGCGGGGCGGATACGCAGTATTTT.

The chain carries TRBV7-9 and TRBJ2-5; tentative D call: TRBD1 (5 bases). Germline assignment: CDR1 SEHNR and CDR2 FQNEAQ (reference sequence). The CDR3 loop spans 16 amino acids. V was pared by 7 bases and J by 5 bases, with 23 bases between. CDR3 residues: CASTGHRGFLLETQYF. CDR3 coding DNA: TGTGCCAGCACAGGACATAGGGGATTTTTACTCGAGACCCAGTACTTC.

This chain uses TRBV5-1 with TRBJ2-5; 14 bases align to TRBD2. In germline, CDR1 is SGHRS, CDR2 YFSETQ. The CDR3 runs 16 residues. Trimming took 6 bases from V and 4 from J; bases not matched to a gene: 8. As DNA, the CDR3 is TGCGCCAGCACCGAGGGACTAGCGGGAGCGGGAGAGACCCAGTACTTC. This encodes CASTEGLAGAGETQYF.

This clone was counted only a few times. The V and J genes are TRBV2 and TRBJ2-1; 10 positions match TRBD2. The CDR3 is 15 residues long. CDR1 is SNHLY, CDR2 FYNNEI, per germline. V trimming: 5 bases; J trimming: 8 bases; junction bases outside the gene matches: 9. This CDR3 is CASSSRLAGLDEQFF. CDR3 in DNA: TGTGCCAGCAGTTCTCGACTAGCGGGTCTCGATGAGCAGTTCTTC.

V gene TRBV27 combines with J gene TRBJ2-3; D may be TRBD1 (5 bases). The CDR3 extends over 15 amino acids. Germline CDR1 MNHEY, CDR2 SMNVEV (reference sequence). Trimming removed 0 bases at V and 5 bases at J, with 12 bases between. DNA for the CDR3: TGTGCCAGCAGTTTATCAGGCCCCCAGGGAGATACGCAGTATTTT. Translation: CASSLSGPQGDTQYF.

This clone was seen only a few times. The CDR3: CASSLGGSSGNTIYF. CDR3 sequence (DNA): TGCGCCAGCAGCTTAGGAGGTAGCTCTGGAAACACCATATATTTT. The gene calls are TRBV5-1 and TRBJ1-3; D is uncertain. V lost 2 bases and J 0 bases, leaving 9 bases between the germline ends. This CDR3 is 15 amino acids long. Germline CDR1 SGHRS, CDR2 YFSETQ. Drawing the rest from reference TRBV5-1 and TRBJ1-3, the complete variable domain is KAGVTQTPRYLIKTRGQQVTLSCSPISGHRSVSWYQQTPGQGLQFLFEYFSETQRNKGNFPGRFSGRQFSNSRSEMNVSTLELGDSALYLCASSLGGSSGNTIYFGEGSWLTVV.

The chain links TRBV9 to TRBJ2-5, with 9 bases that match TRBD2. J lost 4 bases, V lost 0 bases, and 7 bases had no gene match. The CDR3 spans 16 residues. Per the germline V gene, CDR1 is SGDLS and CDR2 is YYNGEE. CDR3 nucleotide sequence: TGTGCCAGCAGCGTAGGTCTAGCGGGAACAGCAGAGACCCAGTACTTC. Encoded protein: CASSVGLAGTAETQYF.

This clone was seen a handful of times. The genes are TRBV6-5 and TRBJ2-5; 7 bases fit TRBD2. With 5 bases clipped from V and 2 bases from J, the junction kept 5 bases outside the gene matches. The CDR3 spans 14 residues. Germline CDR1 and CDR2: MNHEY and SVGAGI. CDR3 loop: CASSAGEAQETQYF. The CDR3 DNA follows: TGTGCCAGCAGTGCGGGGGAAGCTCAAGAGACCCAGTACTTC.

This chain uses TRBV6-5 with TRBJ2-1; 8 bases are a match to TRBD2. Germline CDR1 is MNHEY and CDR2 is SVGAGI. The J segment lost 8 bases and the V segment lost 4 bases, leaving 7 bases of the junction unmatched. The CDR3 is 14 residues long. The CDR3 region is CASSFSGITDEQFF. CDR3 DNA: TGTGCCAGCAGTTTTAGCGGGATTACGGATGAGCAGTTCTTC.

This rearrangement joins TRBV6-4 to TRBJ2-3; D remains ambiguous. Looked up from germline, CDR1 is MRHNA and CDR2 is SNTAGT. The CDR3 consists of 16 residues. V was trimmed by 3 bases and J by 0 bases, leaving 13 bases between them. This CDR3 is CASSEFSGMSTDTQYF. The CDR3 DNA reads TGTGCCAGCAGTGAATTTTCAGGAATGAGCACAGATACGCAGTATTTT.

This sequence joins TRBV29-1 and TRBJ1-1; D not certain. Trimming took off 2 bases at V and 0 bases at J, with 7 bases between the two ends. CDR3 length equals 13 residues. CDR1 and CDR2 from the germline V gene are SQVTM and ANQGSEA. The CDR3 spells CSVEIGVNTEAFF. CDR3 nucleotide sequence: TGCAGCGTTGAAATCGGGGTGAACACTGAAGCTTTCTTT.

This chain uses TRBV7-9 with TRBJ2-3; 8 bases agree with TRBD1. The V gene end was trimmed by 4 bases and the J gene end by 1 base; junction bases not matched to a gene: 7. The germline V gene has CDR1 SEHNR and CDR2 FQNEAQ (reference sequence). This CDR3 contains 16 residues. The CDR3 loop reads CASSSTGEYGTDTQYF. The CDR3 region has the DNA TGTGCCAGCAGCTCGACAGGGGAGTACGGCACAGATACGCAGTATTTT.

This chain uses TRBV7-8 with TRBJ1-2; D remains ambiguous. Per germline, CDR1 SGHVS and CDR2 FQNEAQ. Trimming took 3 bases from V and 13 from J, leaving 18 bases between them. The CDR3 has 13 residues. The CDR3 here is CASSFLPVEALTF. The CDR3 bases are TGTGCCAGCAGCTTTCTCCCGGTAGAGGCCCTCACCTTC.

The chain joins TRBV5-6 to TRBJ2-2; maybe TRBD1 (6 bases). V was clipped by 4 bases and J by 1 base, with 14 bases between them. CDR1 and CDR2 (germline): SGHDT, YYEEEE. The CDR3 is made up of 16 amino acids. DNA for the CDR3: TGTGCCAGCAGCACTTATCCGGGACAGAACACCGGGGAGCTGTTTTTT. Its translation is CASSTYPGQNTGELFF.

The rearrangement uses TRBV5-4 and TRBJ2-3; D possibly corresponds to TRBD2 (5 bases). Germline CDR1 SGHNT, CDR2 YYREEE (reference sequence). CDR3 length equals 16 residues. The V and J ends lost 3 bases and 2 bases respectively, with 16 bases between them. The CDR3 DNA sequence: TGTGCCAGCAGCTCCCAGCTGCCAGCGGCCACAGATACGCAGTATTTT. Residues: CASSSQLPAATDTQYF.

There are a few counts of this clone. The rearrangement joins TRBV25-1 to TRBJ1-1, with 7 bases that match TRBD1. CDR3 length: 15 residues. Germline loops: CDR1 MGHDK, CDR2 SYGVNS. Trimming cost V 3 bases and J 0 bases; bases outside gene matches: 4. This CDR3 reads CASSDYRGLNTEAFF. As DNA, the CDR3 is TGTGCCAGCAGTGACTACAGGGGATTGAACACTGAAGCTTTCTTT.

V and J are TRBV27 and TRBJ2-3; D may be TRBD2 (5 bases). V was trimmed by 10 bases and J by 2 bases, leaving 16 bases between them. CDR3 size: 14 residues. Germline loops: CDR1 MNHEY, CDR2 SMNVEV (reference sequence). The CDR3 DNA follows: TGTGCCACAACCCACCGGGGAAACACAGATACGCAGTATTTT. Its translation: CATTHRGNTDTQYF.